This T cell receptor beta chain comes out of a study of response to subunit inactivated influenza vaccine. Losses at the gene ends were 4 bases for V and 2 bases for J; bases not matched to a gene: 7. CDR1 is SNHLY and CDR2 is FYNNEI in the germline V gene. The CDR3 loop spans 16 amino acids. Study-wide results and limits: That few new T cells are recruited by each seasonal influenza vaccination was the authors' suggestion.

This clonotype came up many times. Its antigen is not identified. TCRdb re-called the RT-PCR reads through MiXCR, storing one row per CDR3 protein. The table has about 780,000 distinct CDR3 sequences, 15% to 20% seen once. The rearrangement links TRBV2 to TRBJ2-1; 8 nucleotides line up with TRBD2. The origin of this receptor is a man aged 45 to 65 who received an inactivated influenza vaccine. This sample comprised PBMCs from blood, obtained 4 to 6 days after vaccination. CDR3 protein: CASSAGLVTTYNEQFF. The CDR3 bases are TGTGCCAGCAGTGCGGGACTAGTTACAACCTACAATGAGCAGTTCTTC.